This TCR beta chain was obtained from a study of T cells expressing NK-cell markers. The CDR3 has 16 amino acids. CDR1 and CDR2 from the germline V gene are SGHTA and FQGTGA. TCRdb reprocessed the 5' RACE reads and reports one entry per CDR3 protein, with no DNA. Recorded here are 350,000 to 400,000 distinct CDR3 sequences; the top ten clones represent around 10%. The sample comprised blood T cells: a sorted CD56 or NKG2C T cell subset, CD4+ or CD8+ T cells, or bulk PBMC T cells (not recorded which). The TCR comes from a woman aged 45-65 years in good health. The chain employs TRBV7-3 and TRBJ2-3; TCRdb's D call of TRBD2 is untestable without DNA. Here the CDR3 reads CASSPYGGSGTDTQYF. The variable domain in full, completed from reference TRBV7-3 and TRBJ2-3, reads GAGVSQTPSNKVTEKGKYVELRCDPISGHTALYWYRQSLGQGPEFLIYFQGTGAADDSGLPNDRFFAVRPEGSVSTLKIQRTERGDSAVYLCASSPYGGSGTDTQYFGPGTRLTVL.